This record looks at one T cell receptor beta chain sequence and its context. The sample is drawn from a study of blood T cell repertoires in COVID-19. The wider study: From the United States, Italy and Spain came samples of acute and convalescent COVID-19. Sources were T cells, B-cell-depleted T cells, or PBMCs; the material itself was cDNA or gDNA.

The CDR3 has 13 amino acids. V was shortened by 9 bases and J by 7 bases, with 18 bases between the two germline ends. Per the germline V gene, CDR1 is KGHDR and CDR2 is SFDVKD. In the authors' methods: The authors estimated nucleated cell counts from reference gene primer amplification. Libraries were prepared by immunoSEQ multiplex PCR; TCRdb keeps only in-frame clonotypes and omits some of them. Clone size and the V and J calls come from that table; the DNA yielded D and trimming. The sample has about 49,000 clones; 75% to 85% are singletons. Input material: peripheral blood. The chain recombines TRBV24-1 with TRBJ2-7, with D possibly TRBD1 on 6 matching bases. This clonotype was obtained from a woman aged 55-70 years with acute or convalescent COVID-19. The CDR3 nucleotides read TGTGCCACCGCCCTGGGACAAGGGCGGGAGCAGTACTTC. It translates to CATALGQGREQYF.